Listed below are T cell receptor beta chains from one sample, sequenced in a study of cytomegalovirus exposure and HLA in healthy donors. Sequenced by immunoSEQ multiplex PCR; TCRdb stores in-frame clones only, minus some. The profile shows around 120,000 clones, roughly four fifths of them singletons. The specimen was PBMCs. All receptors derive from a woman in her forties or fifties in good health and CMV-seronegative. CDR3s leave out the opening cysteine and the closing phenylalanine or tryptophan. Each record gives: V gene, J gene, CDR3 protein.

TRBV5-1	TRBJ1-1	ASSLDRMNTEAF
TRBV15	TRBJ2-5	ATSRDSLSGETQY
TRBV19	TRBJ2-5	ATRLAGETQY
TRBV27	TRBJ2-1	ASFPLGTIYRQVQF
TRBV27	TRBJ1-4	ASRKRDSTNEKLF
TRBV7-7	TRBJ2-1	ASSRGGVPNGQF
TRBV19	TRBJ2-3	ASNMGLHTDTQY
TRBV7-9	TRBJ2-2	ASSGGELAETGELF
TRBV7-3	TRBJ2-1	ASSALAGVGNEQF
TRBV6-6	TRBJ1-5	ASKLTGGAGQPQH
TRBV1	TRBJ2-1	TSSQLEATKLNEQF
TRBV19	TRBJ1-2	ASIARGFNYGYT
TRBV2	TRBJ2-2	ASSVRTGISGTGELF
TRBV9	TRBJ2-1	ASSARLVSYNEQF
TRBV9	TRBJ2-7	ASSVAADSSYEQY
TRBV10-3	TRBJ2-1	AISEGTSGITPHEQF
TRBV6-6	TRBJ2-1	ASSTGVHGEQF
TRBV28	TRBJ1-3	ASSLGSSGNTIY
TRBV29-1	TRBJ1-1	SAQRGPTEAF
TRBV5-6	TRBJ2-7	ASSLPGNEQY
TRBV28	TRBJ2-7	ASSPGGSREQY
TRBV9	TRBJ2-1	ASSVGPGNNEQF
TRBV5-6	TRBJ1-3	ASSFRRVVGNTIY
TRBV5-6	TRBJ1-1	ASSPKWAGVGGTEAF
TRBV29-1	TRBJ1-2	SADTDRGDSGHT
TRBV6-5	TRBJ2-2	ASRRTGGTGELF
TRBV18	TRBJ2-7	ASSETSYEQY
TRBV5-4	TRBJ2-1	ASRGGTSGNNEQF
TRBV11-3	TRBJ2-1	ASSLGLAGSNEQF
TRBV19	TRBJ2-3	ASKPGQERDTQY
TRBV15	TRBJ2-1	ATSRGRSGEQF
TRBV29-1	TRBJ2-6	SADSGANVLT
TRBV18	TRBJ2-7	ASSGGMGSGTSYEQY
TRBV7-2	TRBJ1-2	ASSRGGAGGYT
TRBV10-1	TRBJ2-7	ASSGTSGHPPSYEQY
TRBV7-9	TRBJ2-3	ASSLQAGRSTDTQY
TRBV29-1	TRBJ2-6	SVRKQGAPANVLT
TRBV2	TRBJ2-7	ASSDQRPYEQY
TRBV2	TRBJ1-2	ASGAMGQFLRGYT
TRBV19	TRBJ2-5	ASSLSGSKETQY
TRBV7-3	TRBJ2-3	ASSLTGGTDTQY
TRBV28	TRBJ1-6	ASSLTVSSYNSPLH
TRBV10-3	TRBJ1-4	AISESGSQAEKLF
TRBV6-5	TRBJ1-5	ASSDRGGNQPQH
TRBV28	TRBJ2-7	ASSPASGSGYEQY
TRBV5-1	TRBJ2-1	ASTLLAGGNEQF
TRBV4-3	TRBJ2-2	ASSAETGYTGELF
TRBV14	TRBJ2-7	ASSQDLGSSYEQY
TRBV7-2	TRBJ2-7	ASSPFSFQGEQY
TRBV7-9	TRBJ1-4	ASSGIQGVGEKLF
TRBV4-1	TRBJ1-2	ASSHNSGQRGGYT
TRBV27	TRBJ1-2	ASSPPGYNLGYT
TRBV19	TRBJ1-2	ASSIRQGDYGYT
TRBV11-2	TRBJ2-2	ASSLDLLGQNTGELF
TRBV2	TRBJ1-1	ASRPSGTANTEAF
TRBV10-2	TRBJ2-2	ASSHKNTGELF
TRBV4-2	TRBJ1-2	ASSPDRAYGYT